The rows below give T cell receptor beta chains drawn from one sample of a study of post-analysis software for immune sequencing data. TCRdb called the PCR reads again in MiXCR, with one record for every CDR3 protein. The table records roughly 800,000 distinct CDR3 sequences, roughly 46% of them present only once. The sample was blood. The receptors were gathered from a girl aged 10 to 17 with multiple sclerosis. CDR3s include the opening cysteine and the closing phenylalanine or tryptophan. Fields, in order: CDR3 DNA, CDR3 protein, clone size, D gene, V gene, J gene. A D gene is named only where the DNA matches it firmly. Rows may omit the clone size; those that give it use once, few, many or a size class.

CDR3nt: TGTGCCAGCAGTCCGGGGACTCCCCGTCCCTACGAGCAGTACTTC
CDR3aa: CASSPGTPRPYEQYF
abundance: .
d_gene: .
v_gene: TRBV12-3/TRBV12-4
j_gene: TRBJ2-7

CDR3nt: TGTGCCAGCAGCGTATGGACAGGGGAAAGAGAGACCCAGTACTTC
CDR3aa: CASSVWTGERETQYF
abundance: .
d_gene: TRBD1
v_gene: TRBV9
j_gene: TRBJ2-5

CDR3nt: TGCGCCAGCAGCTTGGTAGTGGGCTCCTACAATGAGCAGTTCTTC
CDR3aa: CASSLVVGSYNEQFF
abundance: once
d_gene: .
v_gene: TRBV5-1
j_gene: TRBJ2-1

CDR3nt: TGCGCCAGCAGCCAAGGGGGTGGCAAGAATGAGCAGTTCTTC
CDR3aa: CASSQGGGKNEQFF
abundance: .
d_gene: .
v_gene: TRBV4-3
j_gene: TRBJ2-1

CDR3nt: TGCAGTGCTTTTCGGACAGGGGCACCCTACGAGCAGTACTTC
CDR3aa: CSAFRTGAPYEQYF
abundance: .
d_gene: TRBD1
v_gene: TRBV20-1
j_gene: TRBJ2-7

CDR3nt: TGCGCCAGCAGCCAGGGGGACAGGCCAACTAATGAAAAACTGTTTTTT
CDR3aa: CASSQGDRPTNEKLFF
abundance: .
d_gene: TRBD1
v_gene: TRBV4-1
j_gene: TRBJ1-4

CDR3nt: TGCAGTGCTAGAAGGCGGGAGGGCCGGGGTAATGAGCAGTTCTTC
CDR3aa: CSARRREGRGNEQFF
abundance: .
d_gene: TRBD2
v_gene: TRBV20-1
j_gene: TRBJ2-1

CDR3nt: TGTGCCAGCAGCGTAGATGACCGATTAGCCAAAAACATTCAGTACTTC
CDR3aa: CASSVDDRLAKNIQYF
abundance: .
d_gene: .
v_gene: TRBV9
j_gene: TRBJ2-4

CDR3nt: TGTGCCACCTGGAGGGGGGGGACCTACGAGCAGTACTTC
CDR3aa: CATWRGGTYEQYF
abundance: .
d_gene: .
v_gene: TRBV5-5
j_gene: TRBJ2-7

CDR3nt: TGTGCCACCAGTGGCGGGACCTACAATGAGCAGTTCTTC
CDR3aa: CATSGGTYNEQFF
abundance: few
d_gene: .
v_gene: TRBV24-1
j_gene: TRBJ2-1

CDR3nt: TGTGCCAGCAGCGGGGGGGAGTACAATGAGCAGTTTTTC
CDR3aa: CASSGGEYNEQFF
abundance: .
d_gene: TRBD2
v_gene: TRBV5-6
j_gene: TRBJ2-1

CDR3nt: TGTGCCAGCAGCAGCCACCCGAGCACAGATACGCAGTATTTT
CDR3aa: CASSSHPSTDTQYF
abundance: .
d_gene: .
v_gene: TRBV7-8
j_gene: TRBJ2-3

CDR3nt: TGTGCCAGCAACAAAGCCGGACAGGGGGTAGGTAGTAGCAACTACGAGCAGTACTTC
CDR3aa: CASNKAGQGVGSSNYEQYF
abundance: .
d_gene: TRBD1
v_gene: TRBV6-1
j_gene: TRBJ2-7

CDR3nt: TGTGCCAGCACCCTGTGGACAGGGTTGGAGACCCAGTACTTC
CDR3aa: CASTLWTGLETQYF
abundance: .
d_gene: TRBD1
v_gene: TRBV7-8
j_gene: TRBJ2-5

CDR3nt: TGCGCCAGCAGCTGGGCGGGCGGAGGTCAGCCCCAGCATTTT
CDR3aa: CASSWAGGGQPQHF
abundance: .
d_gene: .
v_gene: TRBV5-1
j_gene: TRBJ1-5

CDR3nt: TGTGCCATCAGTGGCCAGCGGGAGTACAATGAGCAGTACTTC
CDR3aa: CAISGQREYNEQYF
abundance: .
d_gene: TRBD2
v_gene: TRBV10-3
j_gene: TRBJ2-7

CDR3nt: TGCAGCGTTCGGGACTTGAAAGGGTGGAATGAGCAGTTCTTC
CDR3aa: CSVRDLKGWNEQFF
abundance: .
d_gene: .
v_gene: TRBV29-1
j_gene: TRBJ2-1

CDR3nt: TGTGCCAGCAGCATAACTAGCGGGAGGCACGAGCAGTACTTC
CDR3aa: CASSITSGRHEQYF
abundance: .
d_gene: TRBD2
v_gene: TRBV7-9
j_gene: TRBJ2-7

CDR3nt: TGTGCCAGCAGTTTATCCGGGACCCATAGGGAACTCGAGCAGTACTTC
CDR3aa: CASSLSGTHRELEQYF
abundance: once
d_gene: .
v_gene: TRBV28
j_gene: TRBJ2-7

CDR3nt: TGTGCCAGCCGCCTTCGCTACACCTTC
CDR3aa: CASRLRYTF
abundance: .
d_gene: .
v_gene: TRBV27
j_gene: TRBJ1-2

CDR3nt: TGTGCCACCAGTGATCCCGACAGGGGACATGGCTACACCTTC
CDR3aa: CATSDPDRGHGYTF
abundance: few
d_gene: TRBD1
v_gene: TRBV24-1
j_gene: TRBJ1-2

CDR3nt: TGTGCCACCCAGGACGGATACCCCCAACTACGCTACACCTTC
CDR3aa: CATQDGYPQLRYTF
abundance: .
d_gene: .
v_gene: TRBV5-4
j_gene: TRBJ1-2

CDR3nt: TGTGCCAGCAGCTACCGGGACAGGATCCGGTATGGCTACACCTTC
CDR3aa: CASSYRDRIRYGYTF
abundance: .
d_gene: TRBD1
v_gene: TRBV7-2
j_gene: TRBJ1-2

CDR3nt: TGTGCCAGCAGGCTGGCTGGGCAGGCCTATGGCTACACCTTC
CDR3aa: CASRLAGQAYGYTF
abundance: .
d_gene: .
v_gene: TRBV5-6
j_gene: TRBJ1-2